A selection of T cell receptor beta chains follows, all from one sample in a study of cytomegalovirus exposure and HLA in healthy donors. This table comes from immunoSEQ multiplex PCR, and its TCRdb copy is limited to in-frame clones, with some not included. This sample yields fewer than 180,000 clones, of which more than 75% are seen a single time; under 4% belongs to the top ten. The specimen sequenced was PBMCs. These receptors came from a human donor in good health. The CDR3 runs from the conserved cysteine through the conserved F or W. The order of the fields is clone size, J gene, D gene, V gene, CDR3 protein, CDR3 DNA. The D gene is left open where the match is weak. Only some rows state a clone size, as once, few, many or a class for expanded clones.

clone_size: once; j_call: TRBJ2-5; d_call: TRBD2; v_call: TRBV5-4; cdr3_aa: CASSLGTSGLQETQYF; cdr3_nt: TGTGCCAGCAGCTTAGGGACTAGCGGGTTACAAGAGACCCAGTACTTC
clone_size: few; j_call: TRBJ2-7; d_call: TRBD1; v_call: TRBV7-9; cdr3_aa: CASSLARDRYGEQYF; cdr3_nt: TGTGCCAGCAGCTTAGCGCGGGACAGGTACGGCGAGCAGTACTTC
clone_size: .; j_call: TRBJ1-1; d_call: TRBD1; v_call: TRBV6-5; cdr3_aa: CASRPDRGPDTEAFF; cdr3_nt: TGTGCCAGCAGACCGGACAGGGGGCCTGACACTGAAGCTTTCTTT
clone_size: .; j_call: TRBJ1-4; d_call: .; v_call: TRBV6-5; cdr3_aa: CASRPTRVTNEKLFF; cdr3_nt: TGTGCCAGCAGACCCACCAGGGTTACTAATGAAAAACTGTTTTTT
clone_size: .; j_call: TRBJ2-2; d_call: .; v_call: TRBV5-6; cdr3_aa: CASGRDTGELFF; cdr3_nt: TGTGCCAGCGGCAGGGACACCGGGGAGCTGTTTTTT
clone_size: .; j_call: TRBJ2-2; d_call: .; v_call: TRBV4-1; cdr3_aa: CASSQGGGGGTGELFF; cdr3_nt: TGCGCCAGCAGCCAAGGGGGAGGGGGGGGCACCGGGGAGCTGTTTTTT
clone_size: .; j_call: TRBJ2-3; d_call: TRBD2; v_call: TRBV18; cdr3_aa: CASSPASGGAGADTQYF; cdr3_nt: TGTGCCAGCTCACCTGCGAGCGGGGGGGCTGGCGCAGATACGCAGTATTTT
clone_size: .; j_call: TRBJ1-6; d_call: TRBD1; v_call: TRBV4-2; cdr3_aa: CASRDLGQVFSPLHF; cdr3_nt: TGTGCCAGCAGAGACCTGGGACAGGTCTTTTCACCCCTCCACTTT
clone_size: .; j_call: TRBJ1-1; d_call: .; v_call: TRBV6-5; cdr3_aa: CASSYSLMKGGTEAFF; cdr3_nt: TGTGCCAGCAGTTACTCGTTAATGAAGGGAGGCACTGAAGCTTTCTTT
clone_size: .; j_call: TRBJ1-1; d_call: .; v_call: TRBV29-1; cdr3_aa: CSALRDTNPTEAFF; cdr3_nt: TGCAGCGCCCTCCGGGACACTAATCCCACTGAAGCTTTCTTT
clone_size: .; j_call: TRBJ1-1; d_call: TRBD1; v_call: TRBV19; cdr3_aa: CASSQGVSEAFF; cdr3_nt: TGTGCCAGTAGTCAGGGGGTGTCTGAAGCTTTCTTT
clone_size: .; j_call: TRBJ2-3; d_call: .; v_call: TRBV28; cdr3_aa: CASSLAGSSTDTQYF; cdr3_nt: TGTGCCAGCAGTTTAGCGGGGTCTAGCACAGATACGCAGTATTTT
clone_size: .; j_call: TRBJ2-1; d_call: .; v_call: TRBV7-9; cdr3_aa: CASSPYQGSSYNEQFF; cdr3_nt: TGTGCCAGCAGCCCTTACCAGGGTAGCTCCTACAATGAGCAGTTCTTC
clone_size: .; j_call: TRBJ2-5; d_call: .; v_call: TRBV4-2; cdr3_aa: CASSPTPQGGETQYF; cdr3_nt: TGTGCCAGCAGCCCCACCCCCCAGGGTGGGGAGACCCAGTACTTC
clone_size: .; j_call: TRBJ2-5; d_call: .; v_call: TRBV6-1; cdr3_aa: CASSEIPPPGGETQYF; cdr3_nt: TGTGCCAGCAGTGAAATACCGCCTCCAGGAGGAGAGACCCAGTACTTC
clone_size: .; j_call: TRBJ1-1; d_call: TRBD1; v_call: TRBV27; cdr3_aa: CASSPSFNVRDRIEAFF; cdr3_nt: TGTGCCAGCAGTCCCTCCTTCAACGTCCGGGACAGAATTGAAGCTTTCTTT
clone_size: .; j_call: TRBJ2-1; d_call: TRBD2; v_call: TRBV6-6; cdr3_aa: CASALADYEQFF; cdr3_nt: TGTGCCAGCGCACTAGCGGATTATGAGCAGTTCTTC
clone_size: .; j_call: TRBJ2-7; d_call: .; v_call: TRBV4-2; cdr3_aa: CASSQDRGYEQYF; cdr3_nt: TGTGCCAGCAGCCAAGATCGGGGGTACGAGCAGTACTTC
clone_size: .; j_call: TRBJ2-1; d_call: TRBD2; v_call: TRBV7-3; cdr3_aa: CASSSGTSGHNEQFF; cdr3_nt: TGTGCCAGCAGCTCCGGGACTAGCGGACACAATGAGCAGTTCTTC
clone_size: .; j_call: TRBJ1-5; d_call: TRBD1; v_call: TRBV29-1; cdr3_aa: CSVRQGGNQPQHF; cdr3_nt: TGCAGCGTCCGACAGGGTGGCAATCAGCCCCAGCATTTT
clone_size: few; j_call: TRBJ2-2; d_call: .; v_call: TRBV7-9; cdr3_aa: CASSLGGQFTGELFF; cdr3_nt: TGTGCCAGCAGCTTAGGAGGACAGTTCACCGGGGAGCTGTTTTTT
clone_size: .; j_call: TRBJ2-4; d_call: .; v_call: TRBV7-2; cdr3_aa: CASSQELLAKNIQYF; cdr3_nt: TGTGCCAGCAGCCAAGAGTTACTAGCCAAAAACATTCAGTACTTC
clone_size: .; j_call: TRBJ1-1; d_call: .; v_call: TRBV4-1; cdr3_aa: CASSPLDRIPEAFF; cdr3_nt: TGCGCCAGCAGCCCGCTCGACAGGATCCCTGAAGCTTTCTTT